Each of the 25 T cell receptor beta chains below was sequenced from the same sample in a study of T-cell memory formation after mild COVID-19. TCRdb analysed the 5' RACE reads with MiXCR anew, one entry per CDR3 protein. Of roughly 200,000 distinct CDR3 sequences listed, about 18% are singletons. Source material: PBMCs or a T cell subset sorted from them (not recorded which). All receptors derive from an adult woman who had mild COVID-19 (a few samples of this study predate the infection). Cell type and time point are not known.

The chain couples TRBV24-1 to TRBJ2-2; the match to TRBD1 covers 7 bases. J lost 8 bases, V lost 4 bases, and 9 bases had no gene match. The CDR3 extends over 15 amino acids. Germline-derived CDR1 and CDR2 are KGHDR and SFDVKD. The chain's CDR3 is CATSDRTGSQGELFF. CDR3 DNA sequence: TGTGCCACCAGTGACCGGACAGGATCCCAAGGGGAGCTGTTTTTT.

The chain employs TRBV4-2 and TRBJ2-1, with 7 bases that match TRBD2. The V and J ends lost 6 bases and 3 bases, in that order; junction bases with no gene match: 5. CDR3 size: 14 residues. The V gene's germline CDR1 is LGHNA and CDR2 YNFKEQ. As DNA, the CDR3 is TGTGCCAGCAGTCCTCAGCGGGACTACAATGAGCAGTTCTTC. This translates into CASSPQRDYNEQFF.

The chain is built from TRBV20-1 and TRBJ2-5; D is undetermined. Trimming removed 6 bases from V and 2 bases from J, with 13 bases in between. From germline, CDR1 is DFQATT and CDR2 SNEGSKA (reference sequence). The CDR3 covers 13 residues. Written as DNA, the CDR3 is TGCAGTGCCTGGTCGGGTGGGCAAGAGACCCAGTACTTC. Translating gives CSAWSGGQETQYF.

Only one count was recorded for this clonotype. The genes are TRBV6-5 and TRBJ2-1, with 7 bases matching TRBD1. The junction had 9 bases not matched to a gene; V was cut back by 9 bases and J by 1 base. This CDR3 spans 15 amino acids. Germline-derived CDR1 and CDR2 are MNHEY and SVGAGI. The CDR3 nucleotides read TGTGCCAGAAGATTCGACAGGGTGTCCTACAATGAGCAGTTCTTC. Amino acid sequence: CARRFDRVSYNEQFF.

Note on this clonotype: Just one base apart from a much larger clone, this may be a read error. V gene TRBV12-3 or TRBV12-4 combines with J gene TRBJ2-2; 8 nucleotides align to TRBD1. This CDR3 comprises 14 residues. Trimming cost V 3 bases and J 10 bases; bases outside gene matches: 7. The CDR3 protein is CASSFGQGGVELFF. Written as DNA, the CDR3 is TGTGCCAGCAGTTTTGGACAGGGAGGTGTGGAGCTGTTTTTT.

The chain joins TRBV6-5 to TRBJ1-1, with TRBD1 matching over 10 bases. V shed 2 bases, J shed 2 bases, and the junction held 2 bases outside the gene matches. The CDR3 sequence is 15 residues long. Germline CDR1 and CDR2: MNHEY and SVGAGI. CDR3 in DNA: TGTGCCAGCAGTTACGGGACAGGGGTCAACACTGAAGCTTTCTTT. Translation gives CASSYGTGVNTEAFF.

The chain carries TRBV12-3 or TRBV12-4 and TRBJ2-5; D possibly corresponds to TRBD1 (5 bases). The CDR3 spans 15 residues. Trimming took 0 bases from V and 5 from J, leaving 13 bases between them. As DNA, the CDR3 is TGTGCCAGCAGTTTAGCAGGGGCTGTTATGGAGACCCAGTACTTC. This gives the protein CASSLAGAVMETQYF.

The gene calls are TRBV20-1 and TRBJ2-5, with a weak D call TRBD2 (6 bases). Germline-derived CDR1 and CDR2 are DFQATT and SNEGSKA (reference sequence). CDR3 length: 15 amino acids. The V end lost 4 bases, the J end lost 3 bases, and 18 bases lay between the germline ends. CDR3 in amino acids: CSAIKLEGREETQYF. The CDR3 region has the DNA TGCAGTGCTATCAAATTGGAGGGTCGTGAAGAGACCCAGTACTTC.

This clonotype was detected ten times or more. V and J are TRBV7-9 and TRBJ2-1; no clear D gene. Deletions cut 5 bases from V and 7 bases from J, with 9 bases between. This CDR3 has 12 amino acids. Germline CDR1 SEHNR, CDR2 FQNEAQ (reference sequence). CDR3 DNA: TGTGCCAGCAGCCCCGACTTAAATGAGCAGTTCTTC. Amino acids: CASSPDLNEQFF.

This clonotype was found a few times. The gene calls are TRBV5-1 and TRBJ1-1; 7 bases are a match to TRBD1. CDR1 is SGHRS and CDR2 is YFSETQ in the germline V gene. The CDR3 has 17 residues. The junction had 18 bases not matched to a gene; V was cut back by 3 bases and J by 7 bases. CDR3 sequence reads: CASSSRQGAGGRIEAFF. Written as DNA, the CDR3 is TGCGCCAGCAGCTCTCGACAGGGCGCTGGGGGGAGGATTGAAGCTTTCTTT.

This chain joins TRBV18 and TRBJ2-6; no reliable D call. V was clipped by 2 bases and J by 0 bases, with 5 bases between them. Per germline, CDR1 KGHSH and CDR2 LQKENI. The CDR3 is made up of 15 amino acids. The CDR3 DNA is TGTGCCAGCTCACCAACAATCTCTGGGGCCAACGTCCTGACTTTC. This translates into CASSPTISGANVLTF.

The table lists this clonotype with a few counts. This chain's CDR3 is CASSQRYYEQYF. The CDR3 nucleotides are TGTGCCAGCAGCCAGAGGTACTACGAGCAGTACTTC. The chain couples TRBV3-1 to TRBJ2-7; D is uncertain. The germline gives CDR1 LGHDT, CDR2 YNNKEL (reference sequence). The CDR3 is 12 residues long. V lost 3 bases and J lost 3, with 6 bases in between.

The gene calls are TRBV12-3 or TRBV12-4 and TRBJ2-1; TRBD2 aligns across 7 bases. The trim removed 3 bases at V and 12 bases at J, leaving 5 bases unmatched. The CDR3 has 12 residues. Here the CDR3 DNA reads TGTGCCAGCAGTTTTCGGCGGGAGCGGCAGTTCTTC. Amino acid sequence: CASSFRRERQFF.

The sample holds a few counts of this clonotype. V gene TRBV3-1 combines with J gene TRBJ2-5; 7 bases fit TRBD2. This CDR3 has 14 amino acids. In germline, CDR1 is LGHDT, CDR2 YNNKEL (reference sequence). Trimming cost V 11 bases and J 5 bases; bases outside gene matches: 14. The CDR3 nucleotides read TGTGCCTGTGCCCCGACGGGGGGTAGGGAGACCCAGTACTTC. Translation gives CACAPTGGRETQYF.

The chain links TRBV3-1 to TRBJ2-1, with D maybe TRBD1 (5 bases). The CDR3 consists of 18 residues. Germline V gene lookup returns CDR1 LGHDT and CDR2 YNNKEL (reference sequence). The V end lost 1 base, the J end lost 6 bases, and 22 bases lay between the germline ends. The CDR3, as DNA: TGTGCCAGCAGCCAAGTTCCCCTCTCTCCTCTTAGGGGCAATGAGCAGTTCTTC. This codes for CASSQVPLSPLRGNEQFF.

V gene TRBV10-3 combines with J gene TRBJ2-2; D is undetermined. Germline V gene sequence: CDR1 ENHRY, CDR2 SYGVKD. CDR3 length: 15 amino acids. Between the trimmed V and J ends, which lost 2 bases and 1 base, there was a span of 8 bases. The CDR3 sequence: CAISESPGNTGELFF. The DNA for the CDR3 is TGTGCCATCAGTGAGAGTCCTGGGAACACCGGGGAGCTGTTTTTT.

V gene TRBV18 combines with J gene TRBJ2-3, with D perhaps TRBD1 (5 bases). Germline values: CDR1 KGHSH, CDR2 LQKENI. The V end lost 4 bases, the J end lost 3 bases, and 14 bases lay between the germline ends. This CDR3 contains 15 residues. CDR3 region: CASSLMQGTTDTQYF. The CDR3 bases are TGTGCCAGCTCACTCATGCAGGGTACAACAGATACGCAGTATTTT.

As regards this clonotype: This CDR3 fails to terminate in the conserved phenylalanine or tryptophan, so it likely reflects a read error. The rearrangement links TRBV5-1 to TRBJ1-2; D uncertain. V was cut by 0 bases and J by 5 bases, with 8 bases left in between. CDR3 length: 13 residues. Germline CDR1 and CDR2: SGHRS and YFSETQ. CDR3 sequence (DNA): TGCGCCAGCAGCTTGGGCCAATCTTATGGCTACACCTTA. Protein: CASSLGQSYGYTL.

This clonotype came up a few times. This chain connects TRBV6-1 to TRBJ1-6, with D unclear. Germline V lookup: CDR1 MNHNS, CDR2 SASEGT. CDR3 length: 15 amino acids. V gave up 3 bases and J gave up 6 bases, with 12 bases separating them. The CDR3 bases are TGTGCCAGCAGTGACCACGTATACGGTAATTCACCCCTCCACTTT. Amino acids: CASSDHVYGNSPLHF.

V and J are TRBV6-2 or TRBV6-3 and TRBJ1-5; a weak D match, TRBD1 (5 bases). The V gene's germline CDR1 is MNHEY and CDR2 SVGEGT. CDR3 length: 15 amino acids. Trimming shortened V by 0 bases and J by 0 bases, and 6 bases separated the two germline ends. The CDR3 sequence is CASSYSGASNQPQHF. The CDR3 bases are TGTGCCAGCAGTTACTCTGGGGCTAGCAATCAGCCCCAGCATTTT.

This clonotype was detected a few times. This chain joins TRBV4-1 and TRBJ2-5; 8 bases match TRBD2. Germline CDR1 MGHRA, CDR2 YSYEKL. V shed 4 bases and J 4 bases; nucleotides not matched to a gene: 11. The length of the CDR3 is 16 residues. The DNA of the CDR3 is TGCGCCAGCAGCCCACACTCGCTAGCGGGTTTAGAGACCCAGTACTTC. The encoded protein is CASSPHSLAGLETQYF.

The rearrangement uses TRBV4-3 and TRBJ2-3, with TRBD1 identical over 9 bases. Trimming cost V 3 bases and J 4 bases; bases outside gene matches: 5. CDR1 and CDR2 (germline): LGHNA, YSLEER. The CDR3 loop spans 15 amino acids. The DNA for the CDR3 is TGCGCCAGCAGCCAGATGACAGGGGGGCCAGATACGCAGTATTTT. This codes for CASSQMTGGPDTQYF.

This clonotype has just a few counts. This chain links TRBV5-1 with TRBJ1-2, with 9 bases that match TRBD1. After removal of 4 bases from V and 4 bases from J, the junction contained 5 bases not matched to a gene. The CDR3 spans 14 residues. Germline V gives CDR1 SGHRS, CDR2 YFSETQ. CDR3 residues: CASSTGTGLYGYTF. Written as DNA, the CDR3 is TGCGCCAGCAGCACCGGGACAGGGCTCTATGGCTACACCTTC.

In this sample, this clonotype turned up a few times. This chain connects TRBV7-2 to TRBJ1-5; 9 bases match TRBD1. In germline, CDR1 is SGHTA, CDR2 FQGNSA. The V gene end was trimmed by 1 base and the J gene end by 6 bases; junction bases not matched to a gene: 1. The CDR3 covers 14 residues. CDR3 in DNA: TGTGCCAGCAGCTTAGACAGGGGGCCTCAGCCCCAGCATTTT. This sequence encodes CASSLDRGPQPQHF. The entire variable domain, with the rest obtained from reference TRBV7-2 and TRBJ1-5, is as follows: GAGVSQSPSNKVTEKGKDVELRCDPISGHTALYWYRQSLGQGLEFLIYFQGNSAPDKSGLPSDRFSAERTGGSVSTLTIQRTQQEDSAVYLCASSLDRGPQPQHFGDGTRLSIL.

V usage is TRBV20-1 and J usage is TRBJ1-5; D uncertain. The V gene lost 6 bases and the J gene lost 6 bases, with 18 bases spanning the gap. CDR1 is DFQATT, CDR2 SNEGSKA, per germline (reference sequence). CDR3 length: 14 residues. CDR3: CSAEGLQNRQPQHF. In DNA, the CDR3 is TGCAGTGCGGAGGGTCTTCAAAATCGTCAGCCCCAGCATTTT.